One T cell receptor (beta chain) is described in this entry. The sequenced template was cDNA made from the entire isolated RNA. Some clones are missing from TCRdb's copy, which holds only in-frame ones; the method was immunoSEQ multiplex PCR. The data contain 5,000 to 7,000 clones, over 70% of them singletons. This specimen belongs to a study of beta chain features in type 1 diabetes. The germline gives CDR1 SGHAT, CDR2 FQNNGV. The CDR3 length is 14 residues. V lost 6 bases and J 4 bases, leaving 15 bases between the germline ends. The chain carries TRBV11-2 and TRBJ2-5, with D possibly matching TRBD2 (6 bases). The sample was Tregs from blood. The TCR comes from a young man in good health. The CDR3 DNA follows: TGTGCCAGCAGTTTTAGGGGACTGTCAGAGACCCAGTACTTC. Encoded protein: CASSFRGLSETQYF.